These 9 T cell receptor beta chains originate from one sample sequenced in a study of cytomegalovirus exposure and HLA in healthy donors. Vbeta (60) and Jbeta (13) primers were used in the PCR. The method was immunoSEQ multiplex PCR; TCRdb's version includes in-frame clones alone and lacks a portion of them. The table has over 150,000 clones, around nine tenths seen once. The sequenced sample consisted of PBMCs. The source is a woman aged 25 to 39 in good health and CMV-seronegative.

This chain joins TRBV5-1 and TRBJ2-1; a possible D gene is TRBD1 (6 bases). The germline V gene has CDR1 SGHRS and CDR2 YFSETQ. Trimming pared 3 bases from V and 6 bases from J, leaving 13 bases between. CDR3 length equals 14 residues. In nucleotides, the CDR3 is TGCGCCAGCAGCTCGATACAGGGAATCAATGAGCAGTTCTTC. It encodes CASSSIQGINEQFF. The full variable domain, its missing parts supplied by reference TRBV5-1 and TRBJ2-1, is KAGVTQTPRYLIKTRGQQVTLSCSPISGHRSVSWYQQTPGQGLQFLFEYFSETQRNKGNFPGRFSGRQFSNSRSEMNVSTLELGDSALYLCASSSIQGINEQFFGPGTRLTVL.

V is TRBV2 and J is TRBJ1-1, with D perhaps TRBD1 (6 bases). The CDR3 covers 14 residues. Germline CDR1 is SNHLY and CDR2 is FYNNEI. Trimming left V 7 bases short and J 0 bases short, with 12 bases between. The chain's CDR3 is CASTRQAMNTEAFF. The CDR3 coding sequence is TGTGCCAGCACTCGACAGGCCATGAACACTGAAGCTTTCTTT.

The genes are TRBV18 and TRBJ2-2; 7 bases match TRBD1. Per germline, CDR1 KGHSH and CDR2 LQKENI. The CDR3 has 14 residues. V lost 5 bases, J lost 9 bases, and 9 bases stayed unmatched. CDR3 loop: CASSTTGLLRELFF. The CDR3 DNA reads as TGTGCCAGCTCAACGACAGGGCTCCTCCGGGAGCTGTTTTTT. Full variable domain (remainder filled in from reference TRBV18 and TRBJ2-2): NAGVMQNPRHLVRRRGQEARLRCSPMKGHSHVYWYRQLPEEGLKFMVYLQKENIIDESGMPKERFSAEFPKEGPSILRIQQVVRGDSAAYFCASSTTGLLRELFFGEGSRLTVL.

The chain couples TRBV4-1 to TRBJ2-1; TRBD2 matches 8 bases. Trimming cost V 0 bases and J 6 bases; bases outside gene matches: 4. Germline-derived CDR1 and CDR2 are MGHRA and YSYEKL. This CDR3 is 15 amino acids long. CDR3: CASSQDGGTSNEQFF. DNA of the CDR3: TGCGCCAGCAGCCAAGATGGGGGGACTAGCAATGAGCAGTTCTTC.

This clone was counted between two and nine times. This rearrangement joins TRBV5-4 to TRBJ2-1; the D is unclear. The CDR3 sequence is 14 residues long. CDR1 is SGHNT, CDR2 YYREEE, per germline (reference sequence). Trimming took 0 bases from V and 3 from J, leaving 7 bases between them. Written as DNA, the CDR3 is TGTGCCAGCAGCTTGGTTTCAGACTACAATGAGCAGTTCTTC. This sequence encodes CASSLVSDYNEQFF.

The chain recombines TRBV5-6 with TRBJ2-5; 7 bases align to TRBD1. The closer fit of TRBJ2-7 to the DNA end suggests the J call may be wrong. This CDR3 spans 13 amino acids. In germline, CDR1 is SGHDT, CDR2 YYEEEE. CDR3 in DNA: TGTGCCAGCAGAAGACAGGGTTACCACGAGCAGTACTTC. Translation: CASRRQGYHEQYF.

The chain recombines TRBV5-1 with TRBJ2-3; D is unresolved. Germline CDR1 and CDR2: SGHRS and YFSETQ. This CDR3 is 14 amino acids long. V lost 0 bases, J lost 1 base, and 6 bases lay in between. Here the CDR3 DNA reads TGCGCCAGCAGCTTGGCAGCGCGCACAGATACGCAGTATTTT. The encoded protein is CASSLAARTDTQYF.

V is TRBV18 and J is TRBJ2-5, with D possibly TRBD1 on 7 matching bases. The closer fit of TRBJ2-7 to the DNA end suggests the J call may be wrong. This CDR3 spans 15 amino acids. Germline-derived CDR1 and CDR2 are KGHSH and LQKENI. In DNA form, the CDR3 reads TGTGCCAGCTCACCGACAGGGAGGCTTTCCTACGAGCAGTACTTC. Protein product: CASSPTGRLSYEQYF.

This chain connects TRBV10-2 to TRBJ2-1; 13 nucleotides match TRBD2. Trimming removed 6 bases from V and 8 bases from J; junction bases left unmatched: 7. Germline loops: CDR1 WSHSY, CDR2 SAAADI. There are 15 residues in the CDR3. CDR3 bases: TGCGCCAGCAGCCCTCGACTAGCGGGGGGCTATGAGCAGTTCTTC. This encodes CASSPRLAGGYEQFF.